What follows are 8 T cell receptor beta chains derived from one specimen sequenced in a study of shared clonotypes between healthy human individuals. Profiled with immunoSEQ multiplex PCR; TCRdb holds only in-frame clones, not every one. Among roughly 1,600,000 clones, 98% were seen once, and the ten largest hold approximately 0.38%. Sequenced sample: naive CD4+ T cells sorted from blood. The subset: CD45RA+ positively selected. These receptor sequences come from a young man in good health.

The chain has TRBV15 and TRBJ2-5, with 8 bases identical to TRBD2. This CDR3 has 17 residues. With 1 base clipped from V and 1 base from J, the junction kept 8 bases outside the gene matches. Germline V lookup: CDR1 LNHNV, CDR2 YYDKDF (reference sequence). The CDR3, as DNA: TGTGCCACCAGCAGAGGGGCGCTAGCGGGCTTCCAAGAGACCCAGTACTTC. Translation: CATSRGALAGFQETQYF.

This chain uses TRBV5-1 with TRBJ2-3; D is perhaps TRBD1 (6 bases). Germline loops: CDR1 SGHRS, CDR2 YFSETQ. CDR3 length: 15 residues. Trimming left V 2 bases short and J 4 bases short, with 14 bases between. The CDR3 is CASSFTGQFSDTQYF. CDR3 coding DNA: TGCGCCAGCAGCTTTACTGGACAGTTCTCAGATACGCAGTATTTT.

The gene calls are TRBV11-3 and TRBJ2-5, with D uncertain. V was cut by 5 bases and J by 3 bases, with 7 bases left in between. This CDR3 has 12 amino acids. Germline V CDR1 and CDR2: SGHNT, YENEEA. In DNA, the CDR3 is TGTGCCAGCAGCCAGAACGAAGAGACCCAGTACTTC. Translating it yields CASSQNEETQYF.

The chain recombines TRBV28 with TRBJ2-3, with 9 positions matching TRBD2. The J segment lost 2 bases and the V segment lost 8 bases, leaving 8 bases of the junction unmatched. This CDR3 is 15 amino acids long. Germline CDR1 and CDR2: MDHEN and SYDVKM. DNA for the CDR3: TGTGCCAGCCCACCCGGACTAGCGTTCACAGATACGCAGTATTTT. Its translation: CASPPGLAFTDTQYF.

The chain links TRBV9 to TRBJ2-5; 9 bases align to TRBD2. The CDR3 is 19 amino acids. CDR1 and CDR2 (germline): SGDLS, YYNGEE. With V trimmed by 0 bases and J by 1 base, 13 bases remained unmatched. The CDR3 DNA is TGTGCCAGCAGCGTAGGATTAGCGGGAGTTGTATGGGGCCAAGAGACCCAGTACTTC. It is translated as CASSVGLAGVVWGQETQYF.

The chain carries TRBV10-3 and TRBJ2-3, with D possibly matching TRBD2 (6 bases). The germline gives CDR1 ENHRY, CDR2 SYGVKD. Trimming removed 5 bases from V and 0 bases from J, with 15 bases in between. The CDR3 has 16 residues. The CDR3: CAISPLGGASTDTQYF. The CDR3 coding sequence is TGTGCCATCAGTCCCCTCGGGGGTGCTAGCACAGATACGCAGTATTTT.

V usage is TRBV7-8 and J usage is TRBJ2-7; unclear D gene. The germline CDR1 and CDR2 sequences are SGHVS and FQNEAQ. V was clipped by 0 bases and J by 0 bases, with 9 bases between them. This CDR3 has 15 amino acids. The CDR3 coding sequence is TGTGCCAGCAGCTTAGCTGAGAAAGGCTCCTACGAGCAGTACTTC. Its translation is CASSLAEKGSYEQYF.

This chain joins TRBV5-5 and TRBJ2-5; D may be TRBD1 (5 bases). The CDR3 runs 16 residues. The V and J ends lost 2 bases and 2 bases respectively, with 16 bases between them. CDR1 is SGHKS and CDR2 is YYEKEE in the germline V gene (reference sequence). The CDR3 reads CASSFVATATQETQYF. CDR3 DNA: TGTGCCAGCAGCTTCGTCGCGACAGCCACTCAAGAGACCCAGTACTTC.